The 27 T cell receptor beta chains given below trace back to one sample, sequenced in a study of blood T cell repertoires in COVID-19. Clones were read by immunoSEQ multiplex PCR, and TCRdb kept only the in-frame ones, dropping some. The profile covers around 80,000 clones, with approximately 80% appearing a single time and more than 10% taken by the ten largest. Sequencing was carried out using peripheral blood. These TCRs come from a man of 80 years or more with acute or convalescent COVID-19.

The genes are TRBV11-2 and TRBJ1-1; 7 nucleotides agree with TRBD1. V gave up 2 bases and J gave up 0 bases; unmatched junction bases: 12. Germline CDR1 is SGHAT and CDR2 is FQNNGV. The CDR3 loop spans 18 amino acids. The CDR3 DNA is TGTGCCAGCAGCTTAAAGGGGAGTGCGGGACAGCTGAACACTGAAGCTTTCTTT. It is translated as CASSLKGSAGQLNTEAFF.

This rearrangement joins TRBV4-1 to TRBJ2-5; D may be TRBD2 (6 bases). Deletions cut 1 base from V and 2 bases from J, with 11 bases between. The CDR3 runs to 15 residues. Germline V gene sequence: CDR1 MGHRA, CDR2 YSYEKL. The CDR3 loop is CASSQVMRGQETQYF. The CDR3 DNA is TGCGCCAGCAGCCAAGTCATGCGGGGACAAGAGACCCAGTACTTC.

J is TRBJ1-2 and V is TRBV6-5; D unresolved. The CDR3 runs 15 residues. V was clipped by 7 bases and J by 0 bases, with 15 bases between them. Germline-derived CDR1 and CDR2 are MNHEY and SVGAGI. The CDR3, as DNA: TGTGCCAGCACCCAAGACTATGGGGCTAACTATGGCTACACCTTC. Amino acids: CASTQDYGANYGYTF.

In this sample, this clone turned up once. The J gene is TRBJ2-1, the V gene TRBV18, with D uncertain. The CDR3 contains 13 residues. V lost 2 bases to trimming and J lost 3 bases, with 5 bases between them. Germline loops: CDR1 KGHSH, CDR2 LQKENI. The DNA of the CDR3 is TGTGCCAGCTCACCATCAGACTACAATGAGCAGTTCTTC. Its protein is CASSPSDYNEQFF.

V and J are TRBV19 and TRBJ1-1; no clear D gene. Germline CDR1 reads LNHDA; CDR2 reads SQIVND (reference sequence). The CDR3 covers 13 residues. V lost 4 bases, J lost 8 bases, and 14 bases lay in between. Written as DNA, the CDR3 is TGTGCCAGTAGTACCATTGGGGAGGCCGAAGCTTTCTTT. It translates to CASSTIGEAEAFF.

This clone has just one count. CDR3: CASSYTGEANYGYTF. The CDR3 DNA follows: TGTGCCAGCAGTTATACAGGGGAAGCTAACTATGGCTACACCTTC. The chain combines TRBV6-5 with TRBJ1-2, with 7 nucleotides matching TRBD1. CDR1 is MNHEY, CDR2 SVGAGI, per germline. This CDR3 comprises 15 residues. With V trimmed by 3 bases and J by 0 bases, 4 bases remained unmatched.

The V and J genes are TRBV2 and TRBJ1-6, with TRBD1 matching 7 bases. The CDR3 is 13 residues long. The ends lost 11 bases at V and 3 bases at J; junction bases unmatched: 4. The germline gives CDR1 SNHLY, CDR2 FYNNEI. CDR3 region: CAGGTDYNSPLHF. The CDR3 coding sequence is TGTGCCGGCGGGACAGACTATAATTCACCCCTCCACTTT.

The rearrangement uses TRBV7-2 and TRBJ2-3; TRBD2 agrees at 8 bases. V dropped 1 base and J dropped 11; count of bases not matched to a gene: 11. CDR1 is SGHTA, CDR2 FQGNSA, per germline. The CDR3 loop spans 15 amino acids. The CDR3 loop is CASSLGAGAQYGQYF. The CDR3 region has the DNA TGTGCCAGCAGCTTAGGAGCGGGGGCACAATATGGGCAGTATTTT. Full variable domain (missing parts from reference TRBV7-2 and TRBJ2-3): GAGVSQSPSNKVTEKGKDVELRCDPISGHTALYWYRQSLGQGLEFLIYFQGNSAPDKSGLPSDRFSAERTGGSVSTLTIQRTQQEDSAVYLCASSLGAGAQYGQYFGPGTRLTVL.

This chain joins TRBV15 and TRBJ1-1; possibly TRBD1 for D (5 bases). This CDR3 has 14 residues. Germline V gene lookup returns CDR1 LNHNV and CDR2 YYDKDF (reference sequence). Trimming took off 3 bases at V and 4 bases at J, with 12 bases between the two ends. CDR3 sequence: CATSRPGRGTEAFF. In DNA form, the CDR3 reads TGTGCCACCAGCAGGCCGGGGAGGGGCACTGAAGCTTTCTTT.

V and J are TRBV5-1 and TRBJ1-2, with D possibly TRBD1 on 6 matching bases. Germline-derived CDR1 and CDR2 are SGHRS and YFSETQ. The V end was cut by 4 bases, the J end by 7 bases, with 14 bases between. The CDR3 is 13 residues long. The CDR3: CASSTVTGVGYTF. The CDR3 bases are TGCGCCAGCAGCACCGTGACAGGAGTTGGCTACACCTTC.

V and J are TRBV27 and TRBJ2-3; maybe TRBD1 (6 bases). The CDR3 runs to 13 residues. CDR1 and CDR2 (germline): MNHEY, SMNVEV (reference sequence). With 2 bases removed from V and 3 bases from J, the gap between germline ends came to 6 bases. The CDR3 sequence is CASSLRGTDTQYF. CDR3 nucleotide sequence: TGTGCCAGCAGTTTAAGGGGGACAGATACGCAGTATTTT.

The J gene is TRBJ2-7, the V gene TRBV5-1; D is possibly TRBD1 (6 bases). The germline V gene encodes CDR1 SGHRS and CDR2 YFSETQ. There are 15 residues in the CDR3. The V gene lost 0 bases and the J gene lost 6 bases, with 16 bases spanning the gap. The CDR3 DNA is TGCGCCAGCAGCTTGGATCCTTTTGCCAGGGGCGAGCAGTACTTC. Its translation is CASSLDPFARGEQYF. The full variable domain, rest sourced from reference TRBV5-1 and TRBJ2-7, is KAGVTQTPRYLIKTRGQQVTLSCSPISGHRSVSWYQQTPGQGLQFLFEYFSETQRNKGNFPGRFSGRQFSNSRSEMNVSTLELGDSALYLCASSLDPFARGEQYFGPGTRLTVT.

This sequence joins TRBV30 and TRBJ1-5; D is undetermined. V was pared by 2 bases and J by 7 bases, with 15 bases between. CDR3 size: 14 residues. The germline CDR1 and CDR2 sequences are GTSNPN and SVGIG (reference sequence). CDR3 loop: CAWSWAPGQQPQHF. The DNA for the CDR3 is TGTGCCTGGAGTTGGGCCCCAGGTCAGCAGCCCCAGCATTTT. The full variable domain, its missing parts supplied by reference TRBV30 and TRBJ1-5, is SQTIHQWPATLVQPVGSPLSLECTVEGTSNPNLYWYRQAAGRGLQLLFYSVGIGQISSEVPQNLSASRPQDRQFILSSKKLLLSDSGFYLCAWSWAPGQQPQHFGDGTRLSIL.

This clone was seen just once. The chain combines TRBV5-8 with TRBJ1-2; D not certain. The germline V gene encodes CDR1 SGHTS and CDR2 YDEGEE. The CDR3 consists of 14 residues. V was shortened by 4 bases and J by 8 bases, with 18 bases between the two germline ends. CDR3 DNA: TGTGCCAGCAGCAAAGGCCGACCCGGAGGCGGCTACACCTTC. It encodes CASSKGRPGGGYTF.

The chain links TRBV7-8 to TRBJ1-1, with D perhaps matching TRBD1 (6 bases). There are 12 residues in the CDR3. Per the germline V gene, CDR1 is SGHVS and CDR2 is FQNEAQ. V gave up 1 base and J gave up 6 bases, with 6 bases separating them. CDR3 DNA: TGTGCCAGCAGCTTAGGGACAGCTGAAGCTTTCTTT. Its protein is CASSLGTAEAFF.

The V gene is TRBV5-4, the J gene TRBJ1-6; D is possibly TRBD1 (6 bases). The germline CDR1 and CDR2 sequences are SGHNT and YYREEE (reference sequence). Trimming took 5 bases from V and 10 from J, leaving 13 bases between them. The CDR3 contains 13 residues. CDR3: CASRDRLHSPLHF. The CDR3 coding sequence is TGTGCCAGCAGAGACAGGCTTCACTCACCCCTCCACTTT. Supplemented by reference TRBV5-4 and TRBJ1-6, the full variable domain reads ETGVTQSPTHLIKTRGQQVTLRCSSQSGHNTVSWYQQALGQGPQFIFQYYREEENGRGNFPPRFSGLQFPNYSSELNVNALELDDSALYLCASRDRLHSPLHFGNGTRLTVT.

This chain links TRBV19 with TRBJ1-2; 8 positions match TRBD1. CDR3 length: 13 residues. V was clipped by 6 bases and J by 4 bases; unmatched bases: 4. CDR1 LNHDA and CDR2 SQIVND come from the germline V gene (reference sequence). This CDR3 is CASSRQGTYGYTF. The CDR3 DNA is TGTGCCAGTAGCCGACAGGGGACCTATGGCTACACCTTC.

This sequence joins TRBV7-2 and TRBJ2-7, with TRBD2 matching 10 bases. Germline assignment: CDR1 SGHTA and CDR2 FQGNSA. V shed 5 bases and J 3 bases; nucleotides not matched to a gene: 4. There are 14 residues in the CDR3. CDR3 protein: CASSPRLAGYEQYF. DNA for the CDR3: TGTGCCAGCAGCCCCCGACTAGCGGGCTACGAGCAGTACTTC.

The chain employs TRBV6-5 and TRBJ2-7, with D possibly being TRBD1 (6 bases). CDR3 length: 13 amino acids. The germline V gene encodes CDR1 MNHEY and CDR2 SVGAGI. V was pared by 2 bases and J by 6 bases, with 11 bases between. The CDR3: CASSYTQGSEQYF. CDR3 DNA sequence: TGTGCCAGCAGTTACACACAGGGATCCGAGCAGTACTTC.

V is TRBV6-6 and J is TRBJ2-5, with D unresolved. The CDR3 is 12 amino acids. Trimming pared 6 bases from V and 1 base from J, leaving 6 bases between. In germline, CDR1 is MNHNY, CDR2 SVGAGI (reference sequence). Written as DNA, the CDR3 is TGTGCCAGCAGGGGCAGCCAAGAGACCCAGTACTTC. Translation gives CASRGSQETQYF.

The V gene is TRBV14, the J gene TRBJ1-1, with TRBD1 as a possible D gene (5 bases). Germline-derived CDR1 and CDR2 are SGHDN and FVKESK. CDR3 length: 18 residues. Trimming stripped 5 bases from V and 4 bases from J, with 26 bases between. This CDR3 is CASSTPGGGGGSLTEAFF. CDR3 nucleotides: TGTGCCAGCAGCACCCCCGGGGGGGGAGGAGGGTCGCTCACTGAAGCTTTCTTT.

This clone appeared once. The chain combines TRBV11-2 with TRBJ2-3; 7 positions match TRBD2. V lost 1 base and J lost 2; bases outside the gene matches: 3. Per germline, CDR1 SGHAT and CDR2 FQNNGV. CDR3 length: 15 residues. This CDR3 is CASSLAGGFTDTQYF. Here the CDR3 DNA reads TGTGCCAGCAGCTTAGCGGGGGGATTCACAGATACGCAGTATTTT.

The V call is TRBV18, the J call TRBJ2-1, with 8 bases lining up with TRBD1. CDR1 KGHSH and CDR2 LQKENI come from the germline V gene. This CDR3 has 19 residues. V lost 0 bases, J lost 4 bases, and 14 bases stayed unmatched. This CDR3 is CASSPPYGQGGNGYNEQFF. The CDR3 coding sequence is TGTGCCAGCTCACCACCGTATGGACAGGGTGGGAATGGGTACAATGAGCAGTTCTTC. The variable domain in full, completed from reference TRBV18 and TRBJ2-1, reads NAGVMQNPRHLVRRRGQEARLRCSPMKGHSHVYWYRQLPEEGLKFMVYLQKENIIDESGMPKERFSAEFPKEGPSILRIQQVVRGDSAAYFCASSPPYGQGGNGYNEQFFGPGTRLTVL.

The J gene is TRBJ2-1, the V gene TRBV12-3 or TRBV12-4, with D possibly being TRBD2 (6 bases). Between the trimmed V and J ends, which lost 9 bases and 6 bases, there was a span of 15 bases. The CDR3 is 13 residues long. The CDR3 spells CASCSGRINEQFF. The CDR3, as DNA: TGTGCCAGTTGTTCCGGGAGAATCAATGAGCAGTTCTTC.

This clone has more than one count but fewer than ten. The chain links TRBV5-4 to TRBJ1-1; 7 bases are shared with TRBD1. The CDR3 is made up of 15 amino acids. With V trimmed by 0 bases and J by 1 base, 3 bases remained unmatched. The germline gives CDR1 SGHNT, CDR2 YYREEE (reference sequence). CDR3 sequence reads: CASSLGAGGNTEAFF. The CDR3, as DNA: TGTGCCAGCAGCTTGGGTGCAGGGGGGAACACTGAAGCTTTCTTT.

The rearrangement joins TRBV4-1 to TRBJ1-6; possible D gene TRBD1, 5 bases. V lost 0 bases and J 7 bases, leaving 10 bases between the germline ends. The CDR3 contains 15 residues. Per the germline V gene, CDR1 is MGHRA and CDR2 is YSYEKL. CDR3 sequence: CASSQEGAGNSPLHF. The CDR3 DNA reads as TGCGCCAGCAGCCAAGAAGGGGCAGGGAATTCACCCCTCCACTTT.

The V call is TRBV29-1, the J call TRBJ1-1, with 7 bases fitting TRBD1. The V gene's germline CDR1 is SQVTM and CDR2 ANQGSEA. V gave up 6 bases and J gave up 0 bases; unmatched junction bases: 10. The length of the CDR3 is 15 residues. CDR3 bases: TGCAGCGTATCCGGGACAGCGACTATGAACACTGAAGCTTTCTTT. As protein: CSVSGTATMNTEAFF.